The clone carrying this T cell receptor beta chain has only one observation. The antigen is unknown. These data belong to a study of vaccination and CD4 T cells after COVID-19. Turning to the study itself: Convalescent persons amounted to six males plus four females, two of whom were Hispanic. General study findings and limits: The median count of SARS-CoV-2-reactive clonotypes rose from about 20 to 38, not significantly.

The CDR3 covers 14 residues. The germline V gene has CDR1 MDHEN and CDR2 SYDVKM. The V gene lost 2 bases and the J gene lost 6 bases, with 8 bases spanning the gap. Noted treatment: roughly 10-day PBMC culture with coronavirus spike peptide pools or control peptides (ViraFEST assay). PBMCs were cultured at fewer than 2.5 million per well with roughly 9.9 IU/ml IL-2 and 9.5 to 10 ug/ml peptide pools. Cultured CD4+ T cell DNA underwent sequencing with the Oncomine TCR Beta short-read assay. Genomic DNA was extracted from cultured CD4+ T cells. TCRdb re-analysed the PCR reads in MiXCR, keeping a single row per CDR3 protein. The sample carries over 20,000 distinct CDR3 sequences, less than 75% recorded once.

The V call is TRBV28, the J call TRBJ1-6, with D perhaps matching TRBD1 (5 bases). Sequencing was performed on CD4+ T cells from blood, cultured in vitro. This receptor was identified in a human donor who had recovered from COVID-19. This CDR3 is CASSLVQVNSPLHF. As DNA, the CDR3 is TGTGCCAGCAGTTTAGTACAGGTTAATTCACCCCTCCACTTT.